This T cell receptor beta chain was found in a study of identifying expanded T cells in peripheral blood. Notes on this clone: Its target is unknown.

This CDR3 region has 14 residues. Germline V gene sequence: CDR1 SGHTA, CDR2 FQGTGA. The V and J ends lost 2 bases and 8 bases respectively, with 13 bases between them. During the collection period, no donor immune events like infections were recorded. The protocol was immunoSEQ multiplex PCR, while the TCRdb copy is restricted to in-frame clones and leaves out a portion. The sample lists nearly 60,000 clones; roughly nine tenths were seen once. Study-wide results and limits: Over approximately two and four weeks, about 17 and 20 clones changed, versus around 1.2 between replicates.

The rearrangement links TRBV7-3 to TRBJ2-1, with D possibly matching TRBD2 (6 bases). The receptor comes from a person aged 18 to 70 in good health. Input material: blood. The CDR3 protein is CASSLYGGVDEQFF. The CDR3 coding sequence is TGTGCCAGCAGCTTATACGGGGGAGTGGATGAGCAGTTCTTC.